This paragraph reports one TCR beta chain. From germline, CDR1 is SGHNT and CDR2 YYREEE (reference sequence). The V and J ends lost 5 bases and 5 bases, in that order; junction bases with no gene match: 12. This CDR3 has 16 residues. This sample was included in a study of cytomegalovirus exposure and HLA in healthy donors. The PCR contained 60 Vbeta and 13 Jbeta primers. Profiled with immunoSEQ multiplex PCR; TCRdb holds only in-frame clones, not every one. The sample totals 25,000 to 35,000 clones; its top ten clones hold around 3.4%. The sequenced sample was PBMCs. The V gene is TRBV5-4, the J gene TRBJ2-5; the match to TRBD2 covers 10 bases. This TCR derives from a man aged 35 to 55 in good health and CMV-seronegative. DNA of the CDR3: TGTGCCAGCAGGAGGGGGCCTAGCGGGAGTTCTGAGACCCAGTACTTC. Protein product: CASRRGPSGSSETQYF.